This record concerns one T cell receptor (beta chain) sequence. Libraries were prepared by immunoSEQ multiplex PCR; TCRdb keeps only in-frame clonotypes and omits some of them. The sample contains more than 75,000 clones, roughly 84% of which appear only once. This record belongs to a study of blood T cell repertoires in COVID-19. Losses at the gene ends were 6 bases for V and 6 bases for J; bases not matched to a gene: 2. There are 14 residues in the CDR3. Germline values: CDR1 ENHRY, CDR2 SYGVKD. The chain has TRBV10-3 and TRBJ1-6; 10 nucleotides line up with TRBD1. This clonotype originated in a human donor in a cohort sampled during active COVID-19. Sequencing was done on a sample of peripheral blood. The CDR3 sequence: CAISRDRGNSPLHF. DNA for the CDR3: TGTGCCATCAGCCGGGACAGGGGTAATTCACCCCTCCACTTT.